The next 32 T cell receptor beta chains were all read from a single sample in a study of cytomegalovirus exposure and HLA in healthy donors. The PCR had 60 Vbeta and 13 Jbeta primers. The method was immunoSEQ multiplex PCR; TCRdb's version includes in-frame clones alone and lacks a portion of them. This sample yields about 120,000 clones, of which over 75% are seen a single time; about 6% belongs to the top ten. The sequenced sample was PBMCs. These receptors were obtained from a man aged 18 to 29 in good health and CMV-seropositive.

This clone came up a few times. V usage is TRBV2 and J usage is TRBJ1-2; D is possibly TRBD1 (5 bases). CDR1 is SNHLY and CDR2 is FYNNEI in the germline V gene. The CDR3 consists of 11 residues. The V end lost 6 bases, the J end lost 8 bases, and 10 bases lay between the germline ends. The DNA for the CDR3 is TGTGCCAGCAGGCAGGGAATAGGCTACACCTTC. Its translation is CASRQGIGYTF. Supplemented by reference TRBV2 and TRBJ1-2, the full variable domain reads EPEVTQTPSHQVTQMGQEVILRCVPISNHLYFYWYRQILGQKVEFLVSFYNNEISEKSEIFDDQFSVERPDGSNFTLKIRSTKLEDSAMYFCASRQGIGYTFGSGTRLTVV.

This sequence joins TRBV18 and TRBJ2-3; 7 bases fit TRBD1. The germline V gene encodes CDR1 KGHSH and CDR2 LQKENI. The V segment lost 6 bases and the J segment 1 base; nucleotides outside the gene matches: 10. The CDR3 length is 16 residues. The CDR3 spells CASSLRQGGGTDTQYF. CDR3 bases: TGTGCCAGCTCGCTCAGACAGGGTGGTGGCACAGATACGCAGTATTTT.

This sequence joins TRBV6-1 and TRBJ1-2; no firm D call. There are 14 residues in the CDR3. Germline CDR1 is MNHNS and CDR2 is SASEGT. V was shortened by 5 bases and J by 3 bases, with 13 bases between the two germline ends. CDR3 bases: TGTGCCAGCAGTCCCTCCTGGCTAGACTATGGCTACACCTTC. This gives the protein CASSPSWLDYGYTF.

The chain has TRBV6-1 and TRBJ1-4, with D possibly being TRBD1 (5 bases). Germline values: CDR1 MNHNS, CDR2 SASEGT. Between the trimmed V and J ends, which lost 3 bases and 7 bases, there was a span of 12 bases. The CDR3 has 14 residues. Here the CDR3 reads CASSEEGSVEKLFF. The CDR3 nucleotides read TGTGCCAGCAGTGAGGAGGGGTCTGTTGAAAAACTGTTTTTT.

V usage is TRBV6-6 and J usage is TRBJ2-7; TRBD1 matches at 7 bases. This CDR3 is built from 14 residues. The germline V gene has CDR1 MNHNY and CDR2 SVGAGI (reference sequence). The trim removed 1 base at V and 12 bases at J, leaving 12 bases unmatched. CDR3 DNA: TGTGCCAGCAGTTACTTTGGGGACAGCGGCCGGTTGTACTTC. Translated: CASSYFGDSGRLYF.

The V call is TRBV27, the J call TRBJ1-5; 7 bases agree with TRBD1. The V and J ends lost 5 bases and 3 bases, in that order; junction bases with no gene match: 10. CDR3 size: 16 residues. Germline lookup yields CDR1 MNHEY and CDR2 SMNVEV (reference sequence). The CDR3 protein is CASSPHGTANNQPQHF. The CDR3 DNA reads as TGTGCCAGCAGTCCTCACGGGACAGCCAACAATCAGCCCCAGCATTTT.

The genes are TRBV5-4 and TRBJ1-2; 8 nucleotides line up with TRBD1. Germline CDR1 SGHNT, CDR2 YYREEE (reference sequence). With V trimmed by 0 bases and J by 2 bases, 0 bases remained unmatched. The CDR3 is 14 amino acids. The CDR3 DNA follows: TGTGCCAGCAGCTTGGGACAGGGGAACTATGGCTACACCTTC. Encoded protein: CASSLGQGNYGYTF.

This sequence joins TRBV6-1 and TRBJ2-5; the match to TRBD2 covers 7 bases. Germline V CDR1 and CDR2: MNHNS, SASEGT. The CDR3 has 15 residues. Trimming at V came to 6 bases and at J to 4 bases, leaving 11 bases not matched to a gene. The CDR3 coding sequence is TGTGCCAGCAGGCTAGGGACCGGGGAGGGAGAGACCCAGTACTTC. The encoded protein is CASRLGTGEGETQYF.

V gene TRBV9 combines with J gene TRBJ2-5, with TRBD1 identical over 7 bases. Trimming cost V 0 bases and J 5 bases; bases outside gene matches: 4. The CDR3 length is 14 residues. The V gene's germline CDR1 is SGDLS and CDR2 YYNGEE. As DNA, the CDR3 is TGTGCCAGCAGCGTAGACAGGGGTGATGAGACCCAGTACTTC. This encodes CASSVDRGDETQYF.

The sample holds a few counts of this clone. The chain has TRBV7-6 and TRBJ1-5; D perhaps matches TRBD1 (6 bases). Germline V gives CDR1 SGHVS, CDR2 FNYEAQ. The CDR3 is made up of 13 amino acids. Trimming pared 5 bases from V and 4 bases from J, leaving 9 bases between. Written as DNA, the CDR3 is TGTGCCAGCAGCGACGGGACAAATCAGCCCCAGCATTTT. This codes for CASSDGTNQPQHF. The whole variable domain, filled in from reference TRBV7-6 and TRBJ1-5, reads GAGVSQSPRYKVTKRGQDVALRCDPISGHVSLYWYRQALGQGPEFLTYFNYEAQQDKSGLPNDRFSAERPEGSISTLTIQRTEQRDSAMYRCASSDGTNQPQHFGDGTRLSIL.

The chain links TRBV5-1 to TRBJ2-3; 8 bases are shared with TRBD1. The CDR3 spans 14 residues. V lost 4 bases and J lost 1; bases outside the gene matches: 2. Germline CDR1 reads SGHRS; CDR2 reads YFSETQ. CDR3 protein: CASSTDRGTDTQYF. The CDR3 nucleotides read TGCGCCAGCAGCACGGACAGGGGCACAGATACGCAGTATTTT.

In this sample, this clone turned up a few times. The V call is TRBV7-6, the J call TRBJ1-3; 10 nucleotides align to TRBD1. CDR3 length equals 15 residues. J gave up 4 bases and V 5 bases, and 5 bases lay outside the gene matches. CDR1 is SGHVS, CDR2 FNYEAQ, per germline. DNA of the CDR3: TGTGCCAGCAGCATGGGACAGGGGAACGGAAACACCATATATTTT. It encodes CASSMGQGNGNTIYF.

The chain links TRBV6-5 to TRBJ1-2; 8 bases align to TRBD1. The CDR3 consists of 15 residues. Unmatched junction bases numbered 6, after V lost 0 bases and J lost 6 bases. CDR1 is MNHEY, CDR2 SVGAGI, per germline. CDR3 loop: CASSYSAGGGNGYTF. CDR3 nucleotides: TGTGCCAGCAGTTACTCGGCAGGGGGCGGGAATGGCTACACCTTC.

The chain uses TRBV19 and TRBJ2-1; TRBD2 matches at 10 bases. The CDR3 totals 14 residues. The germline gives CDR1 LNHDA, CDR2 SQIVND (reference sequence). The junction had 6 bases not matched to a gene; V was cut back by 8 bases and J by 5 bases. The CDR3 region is CASERGGLNNEQFF. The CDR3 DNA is TGTGCCAGTGAGCGGGGGGGCTTGAACAATGAGCAGTTCTTC.

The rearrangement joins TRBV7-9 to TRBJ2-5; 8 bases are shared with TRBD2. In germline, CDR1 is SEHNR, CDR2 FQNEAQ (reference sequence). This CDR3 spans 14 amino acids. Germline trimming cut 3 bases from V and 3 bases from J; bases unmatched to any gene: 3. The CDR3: CASSFPAGEETQYF. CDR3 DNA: TGTGCCAGCAGCTTCCCAGCGGGGGAAGAGACCCAGTACTTC.

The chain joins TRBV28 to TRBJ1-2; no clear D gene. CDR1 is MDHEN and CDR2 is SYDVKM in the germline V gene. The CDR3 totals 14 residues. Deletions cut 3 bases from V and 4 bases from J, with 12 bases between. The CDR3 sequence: CASSFRPSFYGYTF. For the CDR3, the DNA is TGTGCCAGCAGTTTCAGGCCTTCCTTCTATGGCTACACCTTC.

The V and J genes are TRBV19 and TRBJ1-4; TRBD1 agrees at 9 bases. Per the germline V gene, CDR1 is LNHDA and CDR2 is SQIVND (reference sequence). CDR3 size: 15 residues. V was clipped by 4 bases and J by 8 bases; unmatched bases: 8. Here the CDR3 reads CASSTHPGQGEKLFF. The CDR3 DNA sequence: TGTGCCAGTAGTACCCACCCGGGACAGGGCGAAAAACTGTTTTTT.

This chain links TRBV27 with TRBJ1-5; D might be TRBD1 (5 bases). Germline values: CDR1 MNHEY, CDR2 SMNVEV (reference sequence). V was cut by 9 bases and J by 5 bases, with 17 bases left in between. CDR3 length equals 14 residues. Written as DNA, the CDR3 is TGTGCCAGTGGCGCAGGCGGGGGACATCAGCCCCAGCATTTT. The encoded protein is CASGAGGGHQPQHF.

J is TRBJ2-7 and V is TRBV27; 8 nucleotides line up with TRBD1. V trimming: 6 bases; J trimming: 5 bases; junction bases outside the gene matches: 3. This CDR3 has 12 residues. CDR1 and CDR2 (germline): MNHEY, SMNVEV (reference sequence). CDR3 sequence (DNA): TGTGCCAGCAGGGAGACAGGGGACGAGCAGTACTTC. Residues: CASRETGDEQYF.

The CDR3 sequence: CASSKGLQKETQYF. In DNA form, the CDR3 reads TGTGCCAGCAGCAAGGGACTTCAGAAAGAGACCCAGTACTTC. The rearrangement links TRBV5-5 to TRBJ2-5; the D gene is possibly TRBD2 (6 bases). V shed 4 bases and J shed 3 bases, with 13 bases lying between them. This CDR3 contains 14 residues. Germline-derived CDR1 and CDR2 are SGHKS and YYEKEE (reference sequence). Combining the CDR3 with reference TRBV5-5 and TRBJ2-5 gives the whole variable domain DAGVTQSPTHLIKTRGQQVTLRCSPISGHKSVSWYQQVLGQGPQFIFQYYEKEERGRGNFPDRFSARQFPNYSSELNVNALLLGDSALYLCASSKGLQKETQYFGPGTRLLVL.

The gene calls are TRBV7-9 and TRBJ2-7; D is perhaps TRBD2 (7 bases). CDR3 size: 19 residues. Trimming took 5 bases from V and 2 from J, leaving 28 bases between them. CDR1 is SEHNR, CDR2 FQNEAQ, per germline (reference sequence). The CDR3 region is CASSPSVENGGLATYEQYF. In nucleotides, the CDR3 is TGTGCCAGCAGCCCTAGCGTCGAGAACGGGGGGCTAGCAACCTACGAGCAGTACTTC. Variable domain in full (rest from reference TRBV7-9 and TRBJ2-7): DTGVSQNPRHKITKRGQNVTFRCDPISEHNRLYWYRQTLGQGPEFLTYFQNEAQLEKSRLLSDRFSAERPKGSFSTLEIQRTEQGDSAMYLCASSPSVENGGLATYEQYFGPGTRLTVT.

The CDR3 DNA reads as TGTGCCAGCACAACAGTGAACACTGAAGCTTTCTTT. It specifies CASTTVNTEAFF. V is TRBV6-5 and J is TRBJ1-1; D gene unclear. V lost 7 bases and J lost 0, with 6 bases in between. Germline V CDR1 and CDR2: MNHEY, SVGAGI. The CDR3 runs 12 residues.

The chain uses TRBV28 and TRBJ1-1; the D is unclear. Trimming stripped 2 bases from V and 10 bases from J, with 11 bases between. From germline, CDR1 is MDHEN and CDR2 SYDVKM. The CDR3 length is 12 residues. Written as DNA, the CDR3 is TGTGCCAGCAGTTTAGGGAGGACGCGAGCTTTCTTT. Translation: CASSLGRTRAFF. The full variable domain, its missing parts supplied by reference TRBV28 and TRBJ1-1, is DVKVTQSSRYLVKRTGEKVFLECVQDMDHENMFWYRQDPGLGLRLIYFSYDVKMKEKGDIPEGYSVSREKKERFSLILESASTNQTSMYLCASSLGRTRAFFGQGTRLTVV.

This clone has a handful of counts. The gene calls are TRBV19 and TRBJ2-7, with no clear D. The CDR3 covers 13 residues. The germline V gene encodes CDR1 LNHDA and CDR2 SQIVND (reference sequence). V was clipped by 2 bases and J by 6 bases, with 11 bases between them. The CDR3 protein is CASSISHESEQYF. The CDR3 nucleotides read TGTGCCAGTAGTATATCCCACGAGAGCGAGCAGTACTTC. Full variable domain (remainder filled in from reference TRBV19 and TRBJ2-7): DGGITQSPKYLFRKEGQNVTLSCEQNLNHDAMYWYRQDPGQGLRLIYYSQIVNDFQKGDIAEGYSVSREKKESFPLTVTSAQKNPTAFYLCASSISHESEQYFGPGTRLTVT.

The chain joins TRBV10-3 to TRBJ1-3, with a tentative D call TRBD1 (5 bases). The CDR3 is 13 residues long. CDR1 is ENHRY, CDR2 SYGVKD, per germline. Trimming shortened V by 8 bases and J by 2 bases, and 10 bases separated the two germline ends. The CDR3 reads CAIETEPGNTIYF. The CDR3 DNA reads TGTGCCATCGAGACAGAACCTGGAAACACCATATATTTT.

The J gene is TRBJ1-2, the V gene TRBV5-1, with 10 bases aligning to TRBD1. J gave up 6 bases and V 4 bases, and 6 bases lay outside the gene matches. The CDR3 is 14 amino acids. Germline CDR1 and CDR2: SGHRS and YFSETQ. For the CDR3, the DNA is TGCGCCAGCAGCCTGCCGACAGGGGGCGATGGCTACACCTTC. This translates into CASSLPTGGDGYTF.

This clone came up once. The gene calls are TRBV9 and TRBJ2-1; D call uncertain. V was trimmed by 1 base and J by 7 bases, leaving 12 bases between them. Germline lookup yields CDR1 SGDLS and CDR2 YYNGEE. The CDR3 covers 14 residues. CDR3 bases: TGTGCCAGCAGCGTATTCGGTCACTCAAATGAGCAGTTCTTC. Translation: CASSVFGHSNEQFF.

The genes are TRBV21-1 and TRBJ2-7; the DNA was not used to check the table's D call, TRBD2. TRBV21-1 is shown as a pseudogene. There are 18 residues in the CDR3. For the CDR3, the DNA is TGTGCCAGCAGCAAAGGAAATAGCTGTGACTTCAGCTCCTACGAGCAGTACTTC. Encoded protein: CASSKGNSCDFSSYEQYF.

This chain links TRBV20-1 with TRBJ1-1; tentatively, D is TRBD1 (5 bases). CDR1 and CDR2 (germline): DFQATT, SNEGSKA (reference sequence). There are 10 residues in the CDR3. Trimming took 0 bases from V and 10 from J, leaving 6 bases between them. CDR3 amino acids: CSAREGGAFF. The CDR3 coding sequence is TGCAGTGCTAGAGAGGGGGGAGCTTTCTTT.

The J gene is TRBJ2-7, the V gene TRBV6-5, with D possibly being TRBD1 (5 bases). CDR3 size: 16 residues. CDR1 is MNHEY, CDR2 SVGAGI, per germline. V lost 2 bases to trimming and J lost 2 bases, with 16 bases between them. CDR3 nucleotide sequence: TGTGCCAGCAGTTACCTAAACTTAGGACAAGCCTACGAGCAGTACTTC. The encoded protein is CASSYLNLGQAYEQYF.

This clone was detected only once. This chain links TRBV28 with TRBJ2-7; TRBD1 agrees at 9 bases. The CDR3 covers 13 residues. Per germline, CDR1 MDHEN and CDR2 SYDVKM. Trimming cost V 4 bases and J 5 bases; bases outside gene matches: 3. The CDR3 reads CASSSTGGNEQYF. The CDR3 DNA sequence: TGTGCCAGCAGTTCTACAGGGGGCAACGAGCAGTACTTC.

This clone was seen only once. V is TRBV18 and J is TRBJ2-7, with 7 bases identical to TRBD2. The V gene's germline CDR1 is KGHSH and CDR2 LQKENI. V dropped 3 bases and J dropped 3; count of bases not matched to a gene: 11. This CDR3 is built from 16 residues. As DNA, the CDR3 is TGTGCCAGCTCACCCGGGGGGTCAATCTCATACTACGAGCAGTACTTC. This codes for CASSPGGSISYYEQYF. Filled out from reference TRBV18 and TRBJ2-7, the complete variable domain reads NAGVMQNPRHLVRRRGQEARLRCSPMKGHSHVYWYRQLPEEGLKFMVYLQKENIIDESGMPKERFSAEFPKEGPSILRIQQVVRGDSAAYFCASSPGGSISYYEQYFGPGTRLTVT.